Following are 25 T cell receptor beta chains from one sample sequenced in a study of blood T cell repertoires in COVID-19. The protocol was immunoSEQ multiplex PCR, while the TCRdb copy is restricted to in-frame clones and leaves out a portion. Of under 300,000 clones listed, around nine tenths are singletons. Material: PBMCs or T cells enriched from blood (not recorded which). The receptor set was obtained from a woman aged 60-75 years who had recovered from COVID-19.

The chain uses TRBV7-3 and TRBJ2-1; D is perhaps TRBD1 (5 bases). The CDR3 covers 14 residues. Per germline, CDR1 SGHTA and CDR2 FQGTGA. Trimming took 1 base from V and 9 from J, leaving 13 bases between them. CDR3 coding DNA: TGTGCCAGCAGCTTAATCGCAGGTGGGGCTGAGCAGTTCTTC. Amino acid sequence: CASSLIAGGAEQFF. Combining the CDR3 with reference TRBV7-3 and TRBJ2-1 gives the whole variable domain GAGVSQTPSNKVTEKGKYVELRCDPISGHTALYWYRQSLGQGPEFLIYFQGTGAADDSGLPNDRFFAVRPEGSVSTLKIQRTERGDSAVYLCASSLIAGGAEQFFGPGTRLTVL.

V is TRBV18 and J is TRBJ1-1; 7 positions agree with TRBD1. The CDR3 totals 16 residues. V was pared by 0 bases and J by 1 base, with 5 bases of the junction left unmatched. Germline CDR1 and CDR2: KGHSH and LQKENI. CDR3 region: CASSPPWDSENTEAFF. Written as DNA, the CDR3 is TGTGCCAGCTCACCACCTTGGGACAGTGAGAACACTGAAGCTTTCTTT.

This chain joins TRBV18 and TRBJ1-2; D unclear. The V end was cut by 6 bases, the J end by 6 bases, with 17 bases between. Germline CDR1 reads KGHSH; CDR2 reads LQKENI. This CDR3 contains 14 residues. CDR3 coding DNA: TGTGCCAGCTCCCTGGACGAGGGTCTCCATGGCTACACCTTC. Translation: CASSLDEGLHGYTF.

The chain uses TRBV11-2 and TRBJ2-1; a weak D match, TRBD1 (5 bases). The CDR3 consists of 15 residues. Germline values: CDR1 SGHAT, CDR2 FQNNGV. V was pared by 2 bases and J by 4 bases, with 12 bases between. CDR3 loop: CASSLSPRGYNEQFF. CDR3 in DNA: TGTGCCAGCAGCTTATCGCCTAGGGGTTACAATGAGCAGTTCTTC.

This clone has just a few counts. V and J are TRBV5-1 and TRBJ1-1; tentative D call: TRBD1 (5 bases). The CDR3 covers 13 residues. Trimming took off 1 base at V and 4 bases at J, with 8 bases between the two ends. The germline V gene encodes CDR1 SGHRS and CDR2 YFSETQ. The DNA of the CDR3 is TGCGCCAGCAGCTTGTGGGGGGGCACTGAAGCTTTCTTT. Its protein product is CASSLWGGTEAFF.

The chain has TRBV5-1 and TRBJ1-4, with 10 bases aligning to TRBD1. CDR3 length: 17 residues. J lost 8 bases, V lost 2 bases, and 12 bases had no gene match. In germline, CDR1 is SGHRS, CDR2 YFSETQ. CDR3 bases: TGCGCCAGCAGCTTAATGCCGATTGGACAGGGGGACGAAAAACTGTTTTTT. As protein: CASSLMPIGQGDEKLFF.

Concerning this clone itself: Sequence at one end of the junction differs from germline and may be a read error. The chain employs TRBV7-2 and TRBJ1-3; D perhaps matches TRBD1 (5 bases). This CDR3 is 12 amino acids long. Germline lookup yields CDR1 SGHTA and CDR2 FQGNSA. CDR3 bases: TGTGCCAGCAGCTTATACTTCAGGGCGCCGAGGTTT. Encoded protein: CASSLYFRAPRF.

This clone has a single count. This chain links TRBV10-1 with TRBJ2-3; TRBD2 aligns across 8 bases. The CDR3 is 15 residues long. CDR1 and CDR2 from the germline V gene are WNHNN and SYGVQD (reference sequence). V shed 10 bases and J 2 bases; nucleotides not matched to a gene: 11. The CDR3 protein is CATAASGSLTDTQYF. DNA of the CDR3: TGCGCCACCGCGGCTAGCGGGTCTCTCACAGATACGCAGTATTTT.

The chain uses TRBV13 and TRBJ2-7; D may be TRBD1 (6 bases). CDR3 length: 14 amino acids. The germline V and J ends were trimmed by 2 bases and 7 bases, with 15 bases remaining between them. Germline CDR1 reads PRHDT; CDR2 reads FYEKMQ (reference sequence). The DNA of the CDR3 is TGTGCCAGCAGCTTATGGGACACCCAACGTGAGCAGTACTTC. Amino acid sequence: CASSLWDTQREQYF.

Only a few counts were recorded for this clone. The chain carries TRBV7-9 and TRBJ2-7, with unresolved D. The CDR3 is 12 amino acids. Trimming removed 10 bases at V and 6 bases at J, with 16 bases between. Germline-derived CDR1 and CDR2 are SEHNR and FQNEAQ (reference sequence). The CDR3 region is CATESPLREQYF. Written as DNA, the CDR3 is TGTGCCACCGAGTCCCCTTTACGCGAGCAGTACTTC. Full variable domain (remainder filled in from reference TRBV7-9 and TRBJ2-7): DTGVSQNPRHKITKRGQNVTFRCDPISEHNRLYWYRQTLGQGPEFLTYFQNEAQLEKSRLLSDRFSAERPKGSFSTLEIQRTEQGDSAMYLCATESPLREQYFGPGTRLTVT.

This clone was seen at least ten times. The J gene is TRBJ1-1, the V gene TRBV13; 8 bases line up with TRBD1. This CDR3 region has 16 residues. The V and J ends lost 5 bases and 3 bases, in that order; junction bases with no gene match: 11. Germline V CDR1 and CDR2: PRHDT, FYEKMQ (reference sequence). The CDR3 coding sequence is TGTGCCAGCAGCCTCCGGACAGGGATTGGCCACACTGAAGCTTTCTTT. It encodes CASSLRTGIGHTEAFF.

The V and J genes are TRBV20-1 and TRBJ1-1; TRBD1 agrees at 7 bases. The CDR3 has 11 residues. Germline lookup yields CDR1 DFQATT and CDR2 SNEGSKA (reference sequence). V was pared by 2 bases and J by 11 bases, with 5 bases of the junction left unmatched. In DNA, the CDR3 is TGCAGTGCTAGAAAAGGGGGCTCGGCTTTCTTT. Its protein product is CSARKGGSAFF.

The V and J genes are TRBV11-2 and TRBJ1-5; D gene ambiguous. The CDR3 covers 13 residues. Trimming left V 3 bases short and J 0 bases short, with 3 bases between. Per germline, CDR1 SGHAT and CDR2 FQNNGV. The CDR3 nucleotides are TGTGCCAGCAGCTTCTATAGCAATCAGCCCCAGCATTTT. It encodes CASSFYSNQPQHF.

The chain couples TRBV19 to TRBJ1-2; the match to TRBD1 covers 11 bases. Germline CDR1 LNHDA, CDR2 SQIVND (reference sequence). Losses at the gene ends were 7 bases for V and 4 bases for J; bases not matched to a gene: 5. There are 14 residues in the CDR3. CDR3 amino acids: CASKRTGGSYGYTF. CDR3 nucleotides: TGTGCCAGTAAACGGACAGGGGGCTCCTATGGCTACACCTTC.

V and J are TRBV6-5 and TRBJ1-5, with D hard to call. The CDR3 length is 15 residues. From germline, CDR1 is MNHEY and CDR2 SVGAGI. Trimming shortened V by 0 bases and J by 3 bases, and 9 bases separated the two germline ends. The CDR3 loop reads CASSYSNRINQPQHF. For the CDR3, the DNA is TGTGCCAGCAGTTACTCAAACAGAATCAATCAGCCCCAGCATTTT.

The rearrangement links TRBV11-3 to TRBJ2-1; 7 nucleotides align to TRBD1. CDR1 SGHNT and CDR2 YENEEA come from the germline V gene. The CDR3 sequence is 17 residues long. V was clipped by 0 bases and J by 6 bases; unmatched bases: 11. CDR3 DNA sequence: TGTGCCAGCAGCTTAGATCCCCTAGACAGGGTTCGCAATGAGCAGTTCTTC. This sequence encodes CASSLDPLDRVRNEQFF.

This clone was found once. CDR3 coding DNA: TGTGCCAGCAGTCCGCTCGGGGGGGCTAATGAAAAACTGTTTTTT. Encoded protein: CASSPLGGANEKLFF. The V gene is TRBV27, the J gene TRBJ1-4; D may be TRBD1 (5 bases). The CDR3 length is 15 residues. V lost 5 bases and J 3 bases, leaving 13 bases between the germline ends. CDR1 and CDR2 (germline): MNHEY, SMNVEV (reference sequence).

This clone has a single count. The rearrangement links TRBV18 to TRBJ1-1, with a tentative D call TRBD1 (6 bases). CDR3 length: 16 residues. Trimming removed 4 bases at V and 1 base at J, with 16 bases between. Germline loops: CDR1 KGHSH, CDR2 LQKENI. As DNA, the CDR3 is TGTGCCAGCTCACACCGGACAGTGGGAGAGAACACTGAAGCTTTCTTT. This codes for CASSHRTVGENTEAFF.

The chain links TRBV19 to TRBJ2-7; D is possibly TRBD2 (5 bases). The germline V gene encodes CDR1 LNHDA and CDR2 SQIVND (reference sequence). Trimming cost V 2 bases and J 2 bases, with 10 bases left between them. CDR3 size: 14 residues. The chain's CDR3 is CASSIRSGPYEQYF. The DNA of the CDR3 is TGTGCCAGTAGTATACGAAGCGGACCCTACGAGCAGTACTTC.

This rearrangement joins TRBV2 to TRBJ1-5; the match to TRBD1 covers 9 bases. Per the germline V gene, CDR1 is SNHLY and CDR2 is FYNNEI. The CDR3 runs to 13 residues. J lost 7 bases, V lost 6 bases, and 4 bases had no gene match. The CDR3 DNA reads TGTGCCAGCAGACAGGGGGCGGAACAGCCCCAGCATTTT. Residues: CASRQGAEQPQHF.

The V and J genes are TRBV30 and TRBJ1-2; TRBD1 agrees at 8 bases. The V segment lost 2 bases and the J segment 5 bases; nucleotides outside the gene matches: 7. Germline V lookup: CDR1 GTSNPN, CDR2 SVGIG (reference sequence). This CDR3 has 14 residues. The DNA for the CDR3 is TGTGCCTGGAGTAGCGACAGGGGTAAGTATGGCTACACCTTC. This translates into CAWSSDRGKYGYTF.

V is TRBV6-5 and J is TRBJ1-6, with D possibly TRBD1 on 5 matching bases. Trimming shortened V by 10 bases and J by 8 bases, and 15 bases separated the two germline ends. The germline V gene has CDR1 MNHEY and CDR2 SVGAGI. The CDR3 has 13 amino acids. The DNA of the CDR3 is TGTGCCACCCGGGGGGGTTTTGATTCACCCCTCCACTTT. Translated, it gives CATRGGFDSPLHF.

The V and J genes are TRBV5-1 and TRBJ1-2; D gene unclear. The CDR3 has 13 amino acids. Between the trimmed V and J ends, which lost 0 bases and 4 bases, there was a span of 7 bases. The V gene's germline CDR1 is SGHRS and CDR2 YFSETQ. The CDR3 region has the DNA TGCGCCAGCAGCTTGGCCGAGGGCTATGGCTACACCTTC. Amino acids: CASSLAEGYGYTF.

The chain employs TRBV6-5 and TRBJ1-5; 9 bases fit TRBD1. With 5 bases clipped from V and 8 bases from J, the junction kept 10 bases outside the gene matches. The CDR3 consists of 15 residues. Germline CDR1 MNHEY, CDR2 SVGAGI. The CDR3 sequence is CASSLAGTGSEPQHF. The DNA of the CDR3 is TGTGCCAGCAGTCTAGCCGGGACAGGGAGTGAGCCCCAGCATTTT.

The chain carries TRBV18 and TRBJ1-2, with D uncertain. The CDR3 covers 14 residues. Germline lookup yields CDR1 KGHSH and CDR2 LQKENI. V shed 3 bases and J shed 10 bases, with 18 bases lying between them. The chain's CDR3 is CASSPSSLVNDYTF. The CDR3 DNA reads as TGTGCCAGCTCACCCTCCTCCCTAGTCAACGACTACACCTTC.